Presented here are 24 T cell receptor beta chains from one specimen sequenced in a study of beta chain features in type 1 diabetes. Sequencing targeted expressed TCRB transcripts, as all isolated RNA had been reverse transcribed. Assay: immunoSEQ multiplex PCR; the TCRdb copy retains only in-frame clones and omits some. This sample has fewer than 250,000 clones; more than 65% occur once, and the top ten carry about 0.05%. Specimen: naive CD4+ T cells from blood. The receptors were sampled from a man aged 30 to 45 in good health.

The V gene is TRBV6-5, the J gene TRBJ1-2, with D possibly TRBD1 on 6 matching bases. Germline-derived CDR1 and CDR2 are MNHEY and SVGAGI. The CDR3 is 14 residues long. Deletions cut 6 bases from V and 8 bases from J, with 19 bases between. The CDR3, as DNA: TGTGCCAGCAGCCTCCTTACAGGGATGGGCGGCTACACCTTC. Residues: CASSLLTGMGGYTF.

This chain links TRBV11-2 with TRBJ2-1; 10 bases map to TRBD2. The CDR3 runs 14 residues. CDR1 is SGHAT and CDR2 is FQNNGV in the germline V gene. Trimming at V came to 5 bases and at J to 3 bases, leaving 1 base not matched to a gene. CDR3 nucleotides: TGTGCCAGCAGCCCTAGCGGGAGCTACAATGAGCAGTTCTTC. Translated, it gives CASSPSGSYNEQFF.

This clone was counted only a few times. CDR3 DNA: TGTGCCAGCAGCCGAGGGGCAAAACAAGAGACCCAGTACTTC. Translated: CASSRGAKQETQYF. This chain connects TRBV7-2 to TRBJ2-5; the D call may be TRBD1 or TRBD2 (5 bases each). Germline V lookup: CDR1 SGHTA, CDR2 FQGNSA. CDR3 length equals 14 residues. Trimming removed 5 bases at V and 2 bases at J, with 12 bases between.

The gene calls are TRBV5-4 and TRBJ2-7, with D possibly called TRBD1 or TRBD2 (5 bases each). This CDR3 comprises 14 residues. The ends were cut back, 4 bases at V and 2 bases at J, with 13 bases in the middle. CDR1 and CDR2 (germline): SGHNT, YYREEE (reference sequence). The CDR3 DNA reads as TGTGCCAGCAGCGCCGGGACGGCGCCCTACGAGCAGTACTTC. This codes for CASSAGTAPYEQYF. Using reference TRBV5-4 and TRBJ2-7 for the parts outside the CDR3, the full variable domain is ETGVTQSPTHLIKTRGQQVTLRCSSQSGHNTVSWYQQALGQGPQFIFQYYREEENGRGNFPPRFSGLQFPNYSSELNVNALELDDSALYLCASSAGTAPYEQYFGPGTRLTVT.

This clone was picked up a small number of times. The chain recombines TRBV5-1 with TRBJ2-3; the D gene is possibly TRBD2 (6 bases). Per the germline V gene, CDR1 is SGHRS and CDR2 is YFSETQ. Trimming stripped 3 bases from V and 4 bases from J, with 12 bases between. The CDR3 is made up of 14 amino acids. Here the CDR3 DNA reads TGCGCCAGCAGCTCGACTAGAATGGCAGATACGCAGTATTTT. The encoded protein is CASSSTRMADTQYF.

The chain joins TRBV9 to TRBJ2-5; D not certain. Trimming pared 0 bases from V and 5 bases from J, leaving 8 bases between. The CDR3 has 13 amino acids. Germline V CDR1 and CDR2: SGDLS, YYNGEE. The CDR3 region has the DNA TGTGCCAGCAGCGTAGCCCCCACTGAGACCCAGTACTTC. Protein: CASSVAPTETQYF.

V gene TRBV30 combines with J gene TRBJ2-3; D is ambiguous. Per germline, CDR1 GTSNPN and CDR2 SVGIG (reference sequence). The CDR3 extends over 14 amino acids. The germline V and J ends were trimmed by 2 bases and 3 bases, with 12 bases remaining between them. In DNA, the CDR3 is TGTGCCTGGAGTCACGGGCTAGGAACAGATACGCAGTATTTT. Residues: CAWSHGLGTDTQYF.

The chain couples TRBV30 to TRBJ2-1; 10 bases agree with TRBD2. Germline V gene data show CDR1 as GTSNPN and CDR2 as SVGIG (reference sequence). J was trimmed by 0 bases and V by 0 bases; bases with no gene match: 2. This CDR3 spans 16 amino acids. CDR3 protein: CAWSVLAGRSYNEQFF. The DNA for the CDR3 is TGTGCCTGGAGTGTACTAGCGGGGCGCTCCTACAATGAGCAGTTCTTC.

V gene TRBV30 combines with J gene TRBJ2-7, with a possible D match to TRBD2 (5 bases). The CDR3 has 12 amino acids. CDR1 is GTSNPN and CDR2 is SVGIG in the germline V gene (reference sequence). Trimming took off 7 bases at V and 6 bases at J, with 16 bases between the two ends. CDR3 sequence reads: CAYRRGSFEQYF. Written as DNA, the CDR3 is TGTGCCTATCGCCGGGGTAGCTTCGAGCAGTACTTC.

The chain combines TRBV7-2 with TRBJ2-7; D gene uncertain. Trimming cost V 0 bases and J 0 bases, with 12 bases left between them. The CDR3 sequence is 16 residues long. Germline loops: CDR1 SGHTA, CDR2 FQGNSA. CDR3 bases: TGTGCCAGCAGCTTAGCTTACGAGAGAGGCTCCTACGAGCAGTACTTC. Its translation is CASSLAYERGSYEQYF.

The chain recombines TRBV2 with TRBJ1-5; D uncertain. The germline V gene encodes CDR1 SNHLY and CDR2 FYNNEI. The CDR3 has 12 residues. V shed 7 bases and J shed 4 bases, with 8 bases lying between them. CDR3 sequence: CASTLGNQPQHF. CDR3 DNA sequence: TGTGCCAGCACACTGGGGAATCAGCCCCAGCATTTT.

The chain combines TRBV7-2 with TRBJ2-1; 7 bases line up with TRBD1. J was trimmed by 6 bases and V by 5 bases; bases with no gene match: 7. The CDR3 has 14 residues. The germline CDR1 and CDR2 sequences are SGHTA and FQGNSA. The CDR3, as DNA: TGTGCCAGCAGCACCCGACAGGGTGCCAATGAGCAGTTCTTC. It codes for CASSTRQGANEQFF.

V is TRBV9 and J is TRBJ2-3; D unresolved. Germline CDR1 SGDLS, CDR2 YYNGEE. This CDR3 is 16 amino acids long. V was cut by 0 bases and J by 0 bases, with 11 bases left in between. CDR3 coding DNA: TGTGCCAGCAGCGTAGGGGTAAGAGATAGCACAGATACGCAGTATTTT. It codes for CASSVGVRDSTDTQYF.

This rearrangement joins TRBV13 to TRBJ2-5; TRBD2 agrees at 8 bases. The CDR3 contains 15 residues. CDR1 is PRHDT, CDR2 FYEKMQ, per germline (reference sequence). V lost 3 bases, J lost 6 bases, and 9 bases stayed unmatched. The CDR3 reads CASSFGRAGVKTQYF. CDR3 in DNA: TGTGCCAGCAGCTTCGGGAGGGCGGGAGTAAAGACCCAGTACTTC.

The chain combines TRBV2 with TRBJ1-6; D unclear. This CDR3 region has 15 residues. Per the germline V gene, CDR1 is SNHLY and CDR2 is FYNNEI. Trimming took 6 bases from V and 9 from J, leaving 18 bases between them. CDR3 coding DNA: TGTGCCAGCAGCCGGACTCTCCGCCAAGGTTCACCCCTCCACTTT. Protein: CASSRTLRQGSPLHF.

In this sample, this clone turned up a few times. At one boundary the junction diverges from the germline segment, which might be a read error. The chain is built from TRBV29-1 and TRBJ2-3; possibly TRBD1 or TRBD2 for D (5 bases each). Germline CDR1 is SQVTM and CDR2 is ANQGSEA. The CDR3 length is 16 residues. This CDR3 reads CSVEGSGRSFTDTQYF. The CDR3 nucleotides are TGCAGCGTGGAAGGGTCGGGACGGAGCTTTACAGATACGCAGTATTTT.

This clone was counted only a few times. The chain joins TRBV29-1 to TRBJ2-1, with 8 bases aligning to TRBD2. Looked up from germline, CDR1 is SQVTM and CDR2 is ANQGSEA. V trimming: 7 bases; J trimming: 3 bases; junction bases outside the gene matches: 5. This CDR3 has 13 residues. CDR3 loop: CSAPGTSYNEQFF. CDR3 coding DNA: TGCAGCGCACCCGGGACTAGCTACAATGAGCAGTTCTTC.

The chain links TRBV30 to TRBJ2-1; TRBD2 aligns across 9 bases. After removal of 6 bases from V and 2 bases from J, the junction contained 5 bases not matched to a gene. The germline V gene has CDR1 GTSNPN and CDR2 SVGIG (reference sequence). The CDR3 contains 14 residues. CDR3 DNA: TGTGCCTGCCCTATAGCGGGGGCCTACAATGAGCAGTTCTTC. It encodes CACPIAGAYNEQFF.

The chain has TRBV2 and TRBJ1-2; D uncertain. Deletions cut 2 bases from V and 10 bases from J, with 8 bases between. Germline-derived CDR1 and CDR2 are SNHLY and FYNNEI. The CDR3 is made up of 11 amino acids. CDR3 sequence: CASSEQAVYTF. CDR3 DNA sequence: TGTGCCAGCAGTGAACAGGCAGTCTACACCTTC.

The V and J genes are TRBV30 and TRBJ2-7, with D maybe TRBD2 (6 bases). Germline assignment: CDR1 GTSNPN and CDR2 SVGIG (reference sequence). The CDR3 runs to 12 residues. Trimming took off 5 bases at V and 1 base at J, with 9 bases between the two ends. In DNA form, the CDR3 reads TGTGCCTGGGCCCGGGAGTCCTACGAGCAGTACTTC. It yields the protein CAWARESYEQYF.

The chain is built from TRBV13 and TRBJ2-7, with TRBD1 matching over 9 bases. From germline, CDR1 is PRHDT and CDR2 FYEKMQ (reference sequence). Germline trimming cut 4 bases from V and 6 bases from J; bases unmatched to any gene: 7. The CDR3 is 14 amino acids. The CDR3 region is CASSSRQGVGEQYF. CDR3 DNA: TGTGCCAGCAGCTCCAGACAGGGGGTTGGCGAGCAGTACTTC.

The chain uses TRBV28 and TRBJ2-2; no clear D gene. In germline, CDR1 is MDHEN, CDR2 SYDVKM. The V end was cut by 5 bases, the J end by 5 bases, with 9 bases between. The CDR3 is made up of 13 amino acids. The CDR3 nucleotides read TGTGCCAGCAGTCCCGGTCCTACCGGGGAGCTGTTTTTT. This encodes CASSPGPTGELFF.

This sequence joins TRBV2 and TRBJ1-2; the D is unclear. Germline assignment: CDR1 SNHLY and CDR2 FYNNEI. CDR3 length: 14 amino acids. Trimming left V 5 bases short and J 5 bases short, with 15 bases between. For the CDR3, the DNA is TGTGCCAGCAGTAGGAGCGGACGGACGTATGGCTACACCTTC. Translated, it gives CASSRSGRTYGYTF. Based on the CDR3 plus reference TRBV2 and TRBJ1-2, the full variable domain is EPEVTQTPSHQVTQMGQEVILRCVPISNHLYFYWYRQILGQKVEFLVSFYNNEISEKSEIFDDQFSVERPDGSNFTLKIRSTKLEDSAMYFCASSRSGRTYGYTFGSGTRLTVV.

A few counts support this clone. The chain couples TRBV7-2 to TRBJ2-7, with 7 bases fitting TRBD1. Per the germline V gene, CDR1 is SGHTA and CDR2 is FQGNSA. This CDR3 comprises 12 residues. J lost 4 bases, V lost 6 bases, and 3 bases had no gene match. The CDR3 is CASRDRDYEQYF. DNA of the CDR3: TGTGCCAGCAGAGACAGGGATTACGAGCAGTACTTC. The variable domain in full, completed from reference TRBV7-2 and TRBJ2-7, reads GAGVSQSPSNKVTEKGKDVELRCDPISGHTALYWYRQSLGQGLEFLIYFQGNSAPDKSGLPSDRFSAERTGGSVSTLTIQRTQQEDSAVYLCASRDRDYEQYFGPGTRLTVT.